This TCR beta chain comes out of a study of response to subunit inactivated influenza vaccine. MiXCR was run by TCRdb on the RT-PCR reads, yielding one entry per CDR3 protein. In the table there are 650,000 to 700,000 distinct CDR3 sequences, 15% to 19% of which are singletons. This clonotype has only a few counts. Its antigen is still unknown. General study points: There was a suggestion from the authors that each seasonal influenza vaccination recruits few new T cells.

CDR3 length: 15 amino acids. Trimming stripped 0 bases from V and 5 bases from J, with 13 bases between. CDR1 and CDR2 from the germline V gene are LNHNV and YYDKDF (reference sequence). The TCR sequence derives from a man aged 50-59 years who received an inactivated influenza vaccine. The V gene is TRBV15, the J gene TRBJ2-5; no clear D gene. The sequencing here drew on PBMCs from blood, taken 11 to 12 days after vaccination. CDR3 coding DNA: TGTGCCACCAGCAGAGATCAAGGATTTGCGGAGACCCAGTACTTC. This sequence encodes CATSRDQGFAETQYF.